These 8 T cell receptor beta chains came from one sample sequenced in a study of OX40 agonist ivuxolimab in advanced cancers. TCRdb's table, derived via immunoSEQ multiplex PCR, lists solely in-frame clones and lacks some. The data hold 15,000 to 25,000 clones, with roughly 71% observed a single time. Sequenced material: CD4+ or CD8+ T cells sorted from blood, taken in a trial of the OX40 agonist ivuxolimab. The receptors were sampled from an adult with an advanced solid tumor such as melanoma, head and neck, liver or kidney cancer.

The CDR3 sequence: CASSVAEHSGGRGEQYF. The CDR3 DNA reads TGTGCCAGCAGCGTAGCCGAACACAGCGGGGGCCGAGGGGAGCAGTACTTC. This sequence joins TRBV9 and TRBJ2-7; 8 bases map to TRBD2. The J segment lost 7 bases and the V segment lost 0 bases, leaving 15 bases of the junction unmatched. Germline CDR1 reads SGDLS; CDR2 reads YYNGEE. CDR3 length: 17 amino acids.

The chain links TRBV4-2 to TRBJ2-7, with D unclear. There are 12 residues in the CDR3. V lost 0 bases, J lost 5 bases, and 5 bases lay in between. Germline loops: CDR1 LGHNA, CDR2 YNFKEQ. In DNA, the CDR3 is TGTGCCAGCAGCCAAGAGGGCAACGAGCAGTACTTC. Its translation: CASSQEGNEQYF.

The J gene is TRBJ1-2, the V gene TRBV27, with D possibly TRBD1 on 5 matching bases. Trimming took off 6 bases at V and 5 bases at J, with 13 bases between the two ends. The germline V gene encodes CDR1 MNHEY and CDR2 SMNVEV (reference sequence). The CDR3 loop spans 13 amino acids. DNA for the CDR3: TGTGCCAGCAGGGCAGGGAGGAATTATGGCTACACCTTC. Its translation is CASRAGRNYGYTF.

The V and J genes are TRBV13 and TRBJ2-7; 9 bases align to TRBD2. V shed 5 bases and J 6 bases; nucleotides not matched to a gene: 14. The CDR3 totals 16 residues. CDR1 PRHDT and CDR2 FYEKMQ come from the germline V gene (reference sequence). As DNA, the CDR3 is TGTGCCAGCAGCCAAGATGGGGCGGGAGGGCCTATCGAGCAGTACTTC. Protein product: CASSQDGAGGPIEQYF.

The genes are TRBV27 and TRBJ2-2; no reliable D call. The CDR3 contains 13 residues. In germline, CDR1 is MNHEY, CDR2 SMNVEV (reference sequence). V was clipped by 3 bases and J by 3 bases, with 5 bases between them. The CDR3 DNA follows: TGTGCCAGCAGTTTTACGTACACCGGGGAGCTGTTTTTT. It translates to CASSFTYTGELFF.

The J gene is TRBJ1-1, the V gene TRBV27; D is unclear. Trimming took off 0 bases at V and 7 bases at J, with 9 bases between the two ends. Per the germline V gene, CDR1 is MNHEY and CDR2 is SMNVEV (reference sequence). The CDR3 spans 13 residues. The CDR3 loop reads CASSLSQRSEAFF. CDR3 bases: TGTGCCAGCAGTTTATCACAGCGTAGTGAAGCTTTCTTT.

The genes are TRBV28 and TRBJ1-2; D is ambiguous. Germline values: CDR1 MDHEN, CDR2 SYDVKM. The CDR3 spans 11 residues. Trimming cost V 5 bases and J 6 bases, with 7 bases left between them. In DNA form, the CDR3 reads TGTGCCAGCAGTGACGACGATGGCTACACCTTC. Protein: CASSDDDGYTF.

The chain employs TRBV10-2 and TRBJ1-2, with D tentatively TRBD1 (5 bases). CDR1 WSHSY and CDR2 SAAADI come from the germline V gene. There are 15 residues in the CDR3. Deletions cut 2 bases from V and 4 bases from J, with 14 bases between. CDR3 region: CASSEAGTMSYGYTF. The CDR3 nucleotides are TGCGCCAGCAGTGAGGCGGGGACGATGAGCTATGGCTACACCTTC.